The 5 T cell receptor beta chains listed next were all sequenced from one sample in a study of response to subunit inactivated influenza vaccine. A single record per CDR3 protein comes from TCRdb applying MiXCR to the RT-PCR reads. The table includes just under 550,000 distinct CDR3 sequences, roughly 23% detected once. In addition, the sample was reused for a study of T cells expressing NK-cell markers. Per that paper: TCR beta cDNA was made by 5'RACE template switching with UMIs.

The sequencing used CD4+ T cells sorted from PBMCs, collected 12 days after vaccination. The source of these receptors is a man in his forties or fifties who received an inactivated influenza vaccine.

This chain connects TRBV20-1 to TRBJ2-1, with a weak D call TRBD2 (6 bases). The V end lost 3 bases, the J end lost 0 bases, and 12 bases lay between the germline ends. This CDR3 comprises 15 residues. Germline CDR1 is DFQATT and CDR2 is SNEGSKA (reference sequence). In nucleotides, the CDR3 is TGCAGTGCTAGGGGTCTCGGGAGCTCCTACAATGAGCAGTTCTTC. Translated, it gives CSARGLGSSYNEQFF.

V and J are TRBV10-3 and TRBJ2-3; D not resolved. Trimming cost V 0 bases and J 7 bases, with 8 bases left between them. CDR3 length equals 13 residues. Germline lookup yields CDR1 ENHRY and CDR2 SYGVKD. CDR3 nucleotide sequence: TGTGCCATCAGTGAGTCTTCCGTACATACGCAGTATTTT. It translates to CAISESSVHTQYF.

At least ten counts were recorded for this clonotype. The chain combines TRBV4-2 with TRBJ2-3; 7 bases align to TRBD2. Losses at the gene ends were 3 bases for V and 2 bases for J; bases not matched to a gene: 8. The V gene's germline CDR1 is LGHNA and CDR2 YNFKEQ. The CDR3 length is 16 residues. The CDR3 DNA is TGTGCCAGCAGCCAGTGGGAGGGCGGAAACACAGATACGCAGTATTTT. Translated, it gives CASSQWEGGNTDTQYF.

This clonotype came up a few times. This chain links TRBV18 with TRBJ1-1; D remains unclear. The germline CDR1 and CDR2 sequences are KGHSH and LQKENI. Trimming shortened V by 3 bases and J by 5 bases, and 10 bases separated the two germline ends. CDR3 length: 13 residues. The CDR3 reads CASSPPVITEAFF. The CDR3 DNA reads TGTGCCAGCTCACCCCCCGTTATTACTGAAGCTTTCTTT.

This clonotype was seen ten or more times. The rearrangement uses TRBV12-3 or TRBV12-4 and TRBJ2-7; a possible D gene is TRBD1 (6 bases). V lost 3 bases and J 3 bases, leaving 12 bases between the germline ends. The CDR3 contains 14 residues. The CDR3: CASSLGQGIYEQYF. In nucleotides, the CDR3 is TGTGCCAGCAGTTTGGGTCAGGGGATCTACGAGCAGTACTTC.